This TCR beta chain was obtained from a study of naive and memory T cell subsets (dated by TCRdb to 2017 to 2019). For the wider study: According to the figure summarizing the samples, there were about 10 blood donors, 7 tuberculin skin test biopsies and 3 saline control biopsies. Usually PCR2 was run as a SYBR Green qPCR and stopped at a set threshold, although low-input samples could use end-point PCR (approximately 6 cycles) instead.

The study described a robust, sensitive protocol for amplifying, sequencing and analyzing TCRs, using 3' ligation of a UMI-containing oligonucleotide to TCR cDNA. Whole blood analysis involved drawing 2 to 2.5 ml of peripheral blood from adult healthy volunteers into Tempus tubes and then extracting RNA following the manufacturer's instructions. Total RNA was treated with RQ1 DNase, without cell sorting, prior to reverse transcription, with an input of roughly 1 to 1000 ng being targeted. Libraries were prepared from skin biopsies and whole blood to test how robust the pipeline was in samples where T cells are a minority population. V is reduced by 3 bases and J by 8 bases, leaving a spacing of 10 bases between them. There are 12 amino acids in the CDR3, from cysteine to phenylalanine inclusive. The CDR3 DNA has 36 bases and is translated from base 1. The research as a whole found: The potential sensitivity of the RNA-based method to TCR transcript changes with T cell activation and differentiation was acknowledged.

The library was prepared using 5' RACE. The ligated cDNA was amplified in four rounds of PCR with nested alpha and beta constant region primers together with the SP2 primer. For the blood and skin samples, reverse transcription of TCR RNA was done with SuperScript IV along with alpha and beta constant region primers. An oligonucleotide carrying the Illumina SP2 primer and a UMI was ligated to the 3' end of the cDNA by means of T4 RNA ligase 1. To prevent hairpin formation, the 12-nucleotide UMI was made up of two random hexamers with an eight-base spacer between them. TCR alpha and beta chain libraries were processed separately from the second PCR onward, with dual indexing for multiplexing. After pooling, the indexed libraries were analyzed by capillary electrophoresis and sequenced on either an Illumina MiSeq or NextSeq. To boost base diversity and improve cluster recognition, PhiX DNA at 5-7% was spiked into the libraries. In the paper's pipeline: UMIs were extracted from read 2 by Demultiplexor and combined with the TCR sequence from read 1, and reads were split according to sample indices. Decombinator identified V and J genes and V-J junctions, assigning each TCR a five-part identifier including V and J deletions. Collapsinator used UMIs to correct sequencing errors and PCR amplification heterogeneity, producing a UMI-based abundance for each TCR. Identifiers were converted to nucleotide sequence by CDR3Translator and translated to amino acids, and CDR3 regions were extracted on the basis of terminal motifs. After normalization to the amount of input RNA, the error-corrected alpha and beta TCR counts from blood and from skin were compared. TCRdb reanalyzed the raw reads on its own, using fastp at Q25 for trimming and MiXCR for clone calling, and kept in-frame beta chains. Entries are consolidated by CDR3 protein sequence, retaining the most common genes and DNA. None of the V and J calls come from the authors' own analysis; TCRdb made them. The sample table lists around 56,000 distinct CDR3 sequences, approximately 8% of them with a count of one. Of the sample, 9.8% is held by the ten largest clones.

In the case of this clonotype: The target of this receptor is not known. The record has no base qualities; no much larger clone is one base away.

The chain joins TRBV12-3 or TRBV12-4 to TRBJ2-5; a tentative D call is TRBD2 (7 bases match). The receptor was isolated from a female donor in good health. The DNA sequence is TGTGCCAGCAGTTTGGGGGGGGCAACCCAGTACTTC. This gives the protein CASSLGGATQYF.